These 28 T cell receptor beta chains were all obtained from the same sample, sequenced in a study of blood T cell repertoires in COVID-19. The method was immunoSEQ multiplex PCR; TCRdb's version includes in-frame clones alone and lacks a portion of them. The sample gives about 210,000 clones, 88% of which show up once; about 1.8% is in the top ten. Sequencing used peripheral blood. The receptors stem from a man in his 70s with acute or convalescent COVID-19.

The rearrangement uses TRBV23-1 and TRBJ2-2; no firm D call. TRBV23-1 is known as an ORF, though its function is uncertain. CDR3 size: 12 residues. V gave up 4 bases and J gave up 6 bases, with 6 bases separating them. This chain's CDR3 is CASSPVAGELFF. CDR3 DNA sequence: TGCGCCAGCAGTCCAGTTGCCGGGGAGCTGTTTTTT.

V is TRBV2 and J is TRBJ1-1; maybe TRBD1 (6 bases). The CDR3 runs to 13 residues. In germline, CDR1 is SNHLY, CDR2 FYNNEI. Trimming pared 9 bases from V and 4 bases from J, leaving 15 bases between. The CDR3 loop reads CARKGERGTEAFF. Here the CDR3 DNA reads TGTGCCAGAAAGGGGGAGAGGGGCACTGAAGCTTTCTTT.

CDR3 nucleotide sequence: TGTGCCAGCACGCCCGGGGGGGACTCAAGGAATGAAAAACTGTTTTTT. This codes for CASTPGGDSRNEKLFF. The V and J genes are TRBV9 and TRBJ1-4; TRBD1 is a possible D gene (5 bases). The V end lost 6 bases, the J end lost 5 bases, and 20 bases lay between the germline ends. Germline assignment: CDR1 SGDLS and CDR2 YYNGEE. CDR3 size: 16 residues.

The CDR3 spells CASSPRQGADYGYTF. CDR3 bases: TGTGCCAGCTCACCACGTCAAGGGGCGGACTATGGCTACACCTTC. The chain recombines TRBV18 with TRBJ1-2; TRBD1 might be the D (5 bases). CDR3 length equals 15 residues. Germline loops: CDR1 KGHSH, CDR2 LQKENI. The ends were cut back, 1 base at V and 3 bases at J, with 12 bases in the middle.

The gene calls are TRBV3-1 (or the pseudogene TRBV3-2) and TRBJ2-4; 10 positions match TRBD2. This CDR3 is 16 amino acids long. The trim removed 7 bases at V and 7 bases at J, leaving 13 bases unmatched. The germline V gene encodes CDR1 LGHDT and CDR2 YNNKEL (reference sequence). The CDR3 is CASTPASGSMTNIQYF. CDR3 in DNA: TGTGCCAGCACTCCTGCTAGCGGGAGTATGACGAACATTCAGTACTTC.

This clone occurred a few times. The chain combines TRBV7-9 with TRBJ1-1; TRBD1 agrees at 10 bases. Germline lookup yields CDR1 SEHNR and CDR2 FQNEAQ (reference sequence). After removal of 3 bases from V and 11 bases from J, the junction contained 18 bases not matched to a gene. This CDR3 spans 17 amino acids. Written as DNA, the CDR3 is TGTGCCAGCAGCTTCCCCCGCCGGGACAGGGGTCGAGGTTGGGCTTTCTTT. Translating gives CASSFPRRDRGRGWAFF.

V and J are TRBV12-5 and TRBJ1-5; 11 bases align to TRBD1. The CDR3 is made up of 16 amino acids. Germline CDR1 LGHNT, CDR2 FRNRAP. The ends lost 6 bases at V and 2 bases at J; junction bases unmatched: 6. The CDR3: CASGKDRGQGNQPQHF. In nucleotides, the CDR3 is TGTGCTAGTGGAAAGGACAGGGGGCAAGGCAATCAGCCCCAGCATTTT.

V and J are TRBV2 and TRBJ2-2, with TRBD1 matching 7 bases. J was trimmed by 0 bases and V by 6 bases; bases with no gene match: 13. CDR1 and CDR2 (germline): SNHLY, FYNNEI. The CDR3 contains 18 residues. The CDR3 sequence: CASSQQGYRGSNTGELFF. The CDR3 DNA follows: TGTGCCAGCAGCCAACAGGGTTACAGGGGATCGAACACCGGGGAGCTGTTTTTT. The complete variable domain, with remaining parts taken from reference TRBV2 and TRBJ2-2, reads EPEVTQTPSHQVTQMGQEVILRCVPISNHLYFYWYRQILGQKVEFLVSFYNNEISEKSEIFDDQFSVERPDGSNFTLKIRSTKLEDSAMYFCASSQQGYRGSNTGELFFGEGSRLTVL.

The rearrangement links TRBV2 to TRBJ2-1; 11 bases align to TRBD2. Trimming at V came to 11 bases and at J to 8 bases, leaving 8 bases not matched to a gene. The germline V gene encodes CDR1 SNHLY and CDR2 FYNNEI. CDR3 length equals 13 residues. CDR3 amino acids: CAGTSGSTYEQFF. CDR3 DNA sequence: TGTGCCGGTACTAGCGGGAGTACCTATGAGCAGTTCTTC.

This clone was observed once. The chain carries TRBV29-1 and TRBJ1-1, with D unclear. The V gene lost 5 bases and the J gene lost 6 bases, with 13 bases spanning the gap. The germline gives CDR1 SQVTM, CDR2 ANQGSEA. The CDR3 runs 12 residues. CDR3 sequence: CSVLAPVPEAFF. As DNA, the CDR3 is TGCAGCGTTCTTGCCCCGGTACCTGAAGCTTTCTTT.

The genes are TRBV5-4 and TRBJ1-2; 7 bases line up with TRBD1. The CDR3 is 14 amino acids. Looked up from germline, CDR1 is SGHNT and CDR2 is YYREEE (reference sequence). The V gene end was trimmed by 4 bases and the J gene end by 4 bases; junction bases not matched to a gene: 7. CDR3 sequence (DNA): TGTGCCAGCAGCCCCCGGGGGACAGTCTATGGCTACACCTTC. Protein sequence: CASSPRGTVYGYTF.

CDR3 nucleotide sequence: TGTGCCAGCAGCATCGGATCGGGGAGAGAGACCCAGTACTTC. Amino acid sequence: CASSIGSGRETQYF. The J gene is TRBJ2-5, the V gene TRBV27; TRBD2 is a possible D gene (5 bases). CDR3 length: 14 residues. Germline V lookup: CDR1 MNHEY, CDR2 SMNVEV (reference sequence). V was clipped by 6 bases and J by 4 bases, with 15 bases between them.

This sequence joins TRBV7-2 and TRBJ2-3; a weak D match, TRBD2 (5 bases). The CDR3 is made up of 13 amino acids. Trimming cost V 0 bases and J 9 bases, with 10 bases left between them. Germline CDR1 is SGHTA and CDR2 is FQGNSA. The CDR3: CASSLALTGTQYF. The CDR3, as DNA: TGTGCCAGCAGCTTAGCACTCACGGGGACGCAGTATTTT.

CDR3 in amino acids: CASSLSLEGSAFF. The CDR3 DNA follows: TGTGCCAGCAGCTTATCTTTAGAGGGATCAGCTTTCTTT. This chain uses TRBV7-6 with TRBJ1-1; D gene ambiguous. CDR1 and CDR2 (germline): SGHVS, FNYEAQ. Trimming left V 2 bases short and J 10 bases short, with 14 bases between. The CDR3 loop spans 13 amino acids.

The V gene is TRBV6-5, the J gene TRBJ2-7; tentative D call: TRBD2 (5 bases). The CDR3 is 15 amino acids. From germline, CDR1 is MNHEY and CDR2 SVGAGI. V dropped 7 bases and J dropped 0 bases, with 16 bases sitting between them. CDR3 DNA sequence: TGTGCCAGCACCCTTACACAAGCGGCCTCCTACGAGCAGTACTTC. Translation: CASTLTQAASYEQYF.

The rearrangement uses TRBV9 and TRBJ1-4, with TRBD1 identical over 9 bases. Germline V CDR1 and CDR2: SGDLS, YYNGEE. The V gene end was trimmed by 2 bases and the J gene end by 13 bases; junction bases not matched to a gene: 6. This CDR3 is 13 amino acids long. This CDR3 is CASSVTGGSSLFF. CDR3 sequence (DNA): TGTGCCAGCAGCGTCACAGGGGGCAGTTCACTGTTTTTT.

The chain uses TRBV6-5 and TRBJ2-1; 10 positions match TRBD1. The V gene's germline CDR1 is MNHEY and CDR2 SVGAGI. Trimming cost V 7 bases and J 9 bases; bases outside gene matches: 6. There are 13 residues in the CDR3. CDR3 nucleotides: TGTGCCAGCACCTGGGACAGGGGAGGTGAGCAGTTCTTC. It translates to CASTWDRGGEQFF.

V is TRBV6-5 and J is TRBJ1-2; D is perhaps TRBD1 (5 bases). The CDR3 sequence is 12 residues long. V was shortened by 6 bases and J by 7 bases, with 12 bases between the two germline ends. Germline-derived CDR1 and CDR2 are MNHEY and SVGAGI. The CDR3 loop is CASRTAVSGYTF. CDR3 nucleotides: TGTGCCAGCAGGACAGCAGTCTCTGGCTACACCTTC.

The V gene is TRBV2, the J gene TRBJ2-1; 11 positions match TRBD2. After removal of 2 bases from V and 10 bases from J, the junction contained 7 bases not matched to a gene. The CDR3 is 15 residues long. Germline V lookup: CDR1 SNHLY, CDR2 FYNNEI. The CDR3 here is CASSEMGLAALEQFF. In DNA form, the CDR3 reads TGTGCCAGCAGTGAAATGGGACTAGCGGCCCTAGAGCAGTTCTTC.

This clone was found a few times. The chain employs TRBV3-1 (or the pseudogene TRBV3-2) and TRBJ2-1; D perhaps matches TRBD2 (6 bases). The germline V and J ends were trimmed by 4 bases and 7 bases, with 11 bases remaining between them. Looked up from germline, CDR1 is LGHDT and CDR2 is YNNKEL (reference sequence). The CDR3 totals 13 residues. The chain's CDR3 is CASSPNRENEQFF. As DNA, the CDR3 is TGTGCCAGCAGCCCGAATCGGGAGAATGAGCAGTTCTTC.

The chain combines TRBV7-3 with TRBJ2-2; D is possibly TRBD1 (6 bases). The V end was cut by 5 bases, the J end by 3 bases, with 16 bases between. CDR3 length: 16 residues. Germline V gene data show CDR1 as SGHTA and CDR2 as FQGTGA. CDR3 residues: CASSPRDTVDTGELFF. For the CDR3, the DNA is TGTGCCAGCAGCCCACGGGACACGGTAGACACCGGGGAGCTGTTTTTT.

V and J are TRBV3-1 (or the pseudogene TRBV3-2) and TRBJ2-7; 7 bases match TRBD2. J lost 2 bases, V lost 1 base, and 8 bases had no gene match. Germline CDR1 LGHDT, CDR2 YNNKEL (reference sequence). This CDR3 spans 16 amino acids. CDR3 nucleotides: TGTGCCAGCAGCCAAGCCCCGAGCGGGGCCACCTACGAGCAGTACTTC. This codes for CASSQAPSGATYEQYF.

The chain uses TRBV3-1 (or the pseudogene TRBV3-2) and TRBJ2-5; D gene ambiguous. V dropped 0 bases and J dropped 9 bases, with 17 bases sitting between them. Germline V gives CDR1 LGHDT, CDR2 YNNKEL (reference sequence). The CDR3 consists of 15 residues. Written as DNA, the CDR3 is TGTGCCAGCAGCCAAGAGGTCCCCAGTTTGGTGCCCCAGTACTTC. Amino acid sequence: CASSQEVPSLVPQYF.

J is TRBJ2-5 and V is TRBV7-3; TRBD2 agrees at 14 bases. In germline, CDR1 is SGHTA, CDR2 FQGTGA. CDR3 length: 16 residues. V lost 5 bases to trimming and J lost 4 bases; unmatched junction nucleotides: 6. This CDR3 is CASSPGTSGSRETQYF. The CDR3 DNA reads as TGTGCCAGCAGCCCAGGGACTAGCGGGAGTCGAGAGACCCAGTACTTC. Full variable domain (rest looked up from reference TRBV7-3 and TRBJ2-5): GAGVSQTPSNKVTEKGKYVELRCDPISGHTALYWYRQSLGQGPEFLIYFQGTGAADDSGLPNDRFFAVRPEGSVSTLKIQRTERGDSAVYLCASSPGTSGSRETQYFGPGTRLLVL.

CDR3 loop: CASSLAQGINEQYF. CDR3 nucleotides: TGTGCCAGCAGCTTAGCACAGGGTATAAACGAGCAGTACTTC. The rearrangement uses TRBV7-2 and TRBJ2-7; maybe TRBD1 (6 bases). CDR1 and CDR2 (germline): SGHTA, FQGNSA. This CDR3 spans 14 amino acids. Trimming removed 0 bases from V and 5 bases from J, with 11 bases in between.

This chain connects TRBV5-4 to TRBJ2-6, with D unresolved. Per germline, CDR1 SGHNT and CDR2 YYREEE (reference sequence). The ends were cut back, 0 bases at V and 2 bases at J, with 6 bases in the middle. The CDR3 contains 15 residues. In nucleotides, the CDR3 is TGTGCCAGCAGCTTGGAGCTGGCTGGGGCCAACGTCCTGACTTTC. It specifies CASSLELAGANVLTF.

V usage is TRBV27 and J usage is TRBJ1-5, with D maybe TRBD1 (5 bases). The germline gives CDR1 MNHEY, CDR2 SMNVEV (reference sequence). The CDR3 extends over 15 amino acids. V gave up 5 bases and J gave up 3 bases, with 14 bases separating them. CDR3 in amino acids: CASSNSGLVNQPQHF. In DNA form, the CDR3 reads TGTGCCAGCAGTAACTCGGGACTTGTCAATCAGCCCCAGCATTTT.

The chain carries TRBV24-1 and TRBJ2-7, with 9 nucleotides matching TRBD1. V dropped 8 bases and J dropped 6; count of bases not matched to a gene: 7. This CDR3 region has 13 residues. Looked up from germline, CDR1 is KGHDR and CDR2 is SFDVKD. The CDR3, as DNA: TGTGCCACCAAACCACAGGGGGCATGCGAGCAGTACTTC. Translated, it gives CATKPQGACEQYF.